These 31 T cell receptor beta chains originate from one sample sequenced in a study of blood T cell repertoires in COVID-19. TCRdb keeps only in-frame clones here, not all; method: immunoSEQ multiplex PCR. The table shows tens of thousands of clones, with approximately 85% occurring only once. The source material was peripheral blood. These receptor sequences come from a human donor in a cohort sampled during active COVID-19.

This chain connects TRBV19 to TRBJ1-2; 8 bases align to TRBD1. In germline, CDR1 is LNHDA, CDR2 SQIVND (reference sequence). V gave up 1 base and J gave up 4 bases; unmatched junction bases: 2. This CDR3 is 14 amino acids long. The CDR3 coding sequence is TGTGCCAGTAGTATAGTGGGACAGGCCTATGGCTACACCTTC. Its translation is CASSIVGQAYGYTF.

The chain recombines TRBV6-5 with TRBJ1-2; 7 nucleotides align to TRBD1. V lost 0 bases and J lost 2; bases outside the gene matches: 6. The CDR3 covers 16 residues. Per the germline V gene, CDR1 is MNHEY and CDR2 is SVGAGI. In DNA form, the CDR3 reads TGTGCCAGCAGTTACTCTTCTGACAGGGTGAACTATGGCTACACCTTC. Its translation is CASSYSSDRVNYGYTF.

This chain connects TRBV5-8 to TRBJ2-1; D is possibly TRBD2 (7 bases). Germline CDR1 reads SGHTS; CDR2 reads YDEGEE. The CDR3 contains 16 residues. Trimming left V 5 bases short and J 3 bases short, with 18 bases between. As DNA, the CDR3 is TGTGCCAGCAGTGCTGTCCCGGGGGGCAACTACAATGAGCAGTTCTTC. Translated, it gives CASSAVPGGNYNEQFF.

The chain couples TRBV6-5 to TRBJ2-3; weak D call: TRBD2 (5 bases). This CDR3 comprises 15 residues. The germline gives CDR1 MNHEY, CDR2 SVGAGI. V lost 6 bases and J 6 bases, leaving 19 bases between the germline ends. The CDR3 protein is CASSQPVGLGDTQYF. The CDR3 DNA is TGTGCCAGCAGCCAACCTGTCGGACTTGGGGATACGCAGTATTTT.

J is TRBJ2-5 and V is TRBV10-3; no clear D. V was pared by 6 bases and J by 1 base, with 9 bases between. CDR3 length: 13 residues. Looked up from germline, CDR1 is ENHRY and CDR2 is SYGVKD. CDR3 region: CAIRMSAQETQYF. Written as DNA, the CDR3 is TGTGCCATCAGGATGAGCGCCCAAGAGACCCAGTACTTC.

The CDR3 DNA reads TGCGCCAGCAGCTTTCAAGACAGGGGGCTGACTGGCTACACCTTC. This codes for CASSFQDRGLTGYTF. This chain connects TRBV5-1 to TRBJ1-2; 10 nucleotides line up with TRBD1. Germline V CDR1 and CDR2: SGHRS, YFSETQ. V shed 2 bases, J shed 7 bases, and the junction held 8 bases outside the gene matches. The CDR3 runs to 15 residues.

This chain uses TRBV19 with TRBJ1-1, with unresolved D. CDR1 is LNHDA and CDR2 is SQIVND in the germline V gene (reference sequence). V was shortened by 8 bases and J by 0 bases, with 19 bases between the two germline ends. The length of the CDR3 is 16 residues. The CDR3 bases are TGTGCCAGTGCGAGGCGGGCGGATCATGTGAACACTGAAGCTTTCTTT. It translates to CASARRADHVNTEAFF.

The genes are TRBV5-5 and TRBJ2-2; TRBD2 is a possible D gene (5 bases). CDR1 and CDR2 from the germline V gene are SGHKS and YYEKEE (reference sequence). This CDR3 has 14 residues. The germline V and J ends were trimmed by 2 bases and 1 base, with 6 bases remaining between them. The CDR3, as DNA: TGTGCCAGCAGCTTACTAGGGAACACCGGGGAGCTGTTTTTT. Its translation is CASSLLGNTGELFF.

CDR3: CASSLRGLWEQYF. The CDR3, as DNA: TGTGCCAGCAGCTTGCGGGGGTTGTGGGAGCAGTACTTC. This chain links TRBV7-2 with TRBJ2-7; 7 bases line up with TRBD2. CDR3 length: 13 amino acids. Germline CDR1 SGHTA, CDR2 FQGNSA. V dropped 3 bases and J dropped 7; count of bases not matched to a gene: 6.

This clone showed up just a few times. V and J are TRBV28 and TRBJ1-5; TRBD1 matches at 8 bases. V shed 5 bases, J shed 2 bases, and the junction held 11 bases outside the gene matches. This CDR3 contains 17 residues. Germline V gene lookup returns CDR1 MDHEN and CDR2 SYDVKM. CDR3 sequence reads: CASSPSGQGPGNQPQHF. The CDR3 DNA sequence: TGTGCCAGCAGTCCATCCGGACAGGGTCCCGGCAATCAGCCCCAGCATTTT.

This clone was counted a single time. The chain combines TRBV25-1 with TRBJ2-1; D is possibly TRBD1 (5 bases). The CDR3 contains 16 residues. V was cut by 2 bases and J by 0 bases, with 11 bases left in between. Looked up from germline, CDR1 is MGHDK and CDR2 is SYGVNS. The chain's CDR3 is CASSETGRDSYNEQFF. CDR3 in DNA: TGTGCCAGCAGTGAAACGGGCAGGGACTCCTACAATGAGCAGTTCTTC.

The gene calls are TRBV2 and TRBJ1-1, with 7 bases identical to TRBD1. Germline lookup yields CDR1 SNHLY and CDR2 FYNNEI. V shed 6 bases, J shed 0 bases, and the junction held 16 bases outside the gene matches. The CDR3 totals 18 residues. CDR3 sequence reads: CASRAQNFGTDMNTEAFF. In DNA form, the CDR3 reads TGTGCCAGCAGGGCTCAGAACTTCGGGACAGACATGAACACTGAAGCTTTCTTT.

This chain joins TRBV12-3 or TRBV12-4 and TRBJ1-1, with D possibly being TRBD1 (5 bases). CDR3 size: 13 residues. V was shortened by 1 base and J by 11 bases, with 14 bases between the two germline ends. The CDR3 DNA sequence: TGTGCCAGCAGTTTAGGGGCATCCCCAGGGGCTTTCTTT. The encoded protein is CASSLGASPGAFF.

This chain uses TRBV7-3 with TRBJ1-1; D might be TRBD1 (5 bases). Germline V gene lookup returns CDR1 SGHTA and CDR2 FQGTGA. The V and J ends lost 2 bases and 4 bases respectively, with 11 bases between them. CDR3 length equals 14 residues. CDR3 coding DNA: TGTGCCAGCAGCTTATCCCAGGGCAGCACTGAAGCTTTCTTT. It yields the protein CASSLSQGSTEAFF.

This clone was detected only a few times. The chain carries TRBV12-2 and TRBJ2-7; the D segment call TRBD1 is taken from the table without a DNA check. TRBV12-2 is assigned pseudogene status. This CDR3 spans 14 amino acids. DNA of the CDR3: TGTGCAAGTCGCTTAGCGCGACAGGGGACCGAGCAGTACTTC. Its translation: CASRLARQGTEQYF.

The rearrangement uses TRBV9 and TRBJ2-7, with 10 bases aligning to TRBD1. Germline CDR1 reads SGDLS; CDR2 reads YYNGEE. V shed 4 bases and J 5 bases; nucleotides not matched to a gene: 21. CDR3 length equals 19 residues. CDR3 DNA sequence: TGTGCCAGCAGCCCATATACATTGGCCTCGGGACAGGGGTTCGACGAGCAGTACTTC. Translating it yields CASSPYTLASGQGFDEQYF.

This clone showed up just a few times. The chain combines TRBV19 with TRBJ2-3, with 8 bases that match TRBD2. V lost 5 bases and J lost 5; bases outside the gene matches: 6. The CDR3 consists of 14 residues. Germline V gene data show CDR1 as LNHDA and CDR2 as SQIVND (reference sequence). For the CDR3, the DNA is TGTGCCAGTAGTCTCCAGGGACTAGTAGATACGCAGTATTTT. This encodes CASSLQGLVDTQYF.

The chain carries TRBV28 and TRBJ2-2; 9 bases fit TRBD1. V was clipped by 4 bases and J by 8 bases; unmatched bases: 8. The CDR3 has 15 amino acids. Germline-derived CDR1 and CDR2 are MDHEN and SYDVKM. The CDR3 DNA sequence: TGTGCCAGCAGTTCACCGGGACAGGGATGGGGGGAGCTGTTTTTT. It codes for CASSSPGQGWGELFF.

The rearrangement links TRBV10-1 to TRBJ2-3; 7 nucleotides match TRBD1. The CDR3 loop spans 15 amino acids. With 2 bases clipped from V and 2 bases from J, the junction kept 4 bases outside the gene matches. Per germline, CDR1 WNHNN and CDR2 SYGVQD (reference sequence). CDR3 loop: CASSEGQGDTDTQYF. The CDR3 DNA reads as TGCGCCAGCAGTGAGGGGCAGGGGGACACAGATACGCAGTATTTT.

This chain's CDR3 is CASSLARLADRTDTQYF. Written as DNA, the CDR3 is TGTGCCAGCAGCTTAGCGCGACTAGCGGATCGCACAGATACGCAGTATTTT. The V gene is TRBV7-9, the J gene TRBJ2-3; 9 bases line up with TRBD2. The junction had 5 bases not matched to a gene; V was cut back by 0 bases and J by 1 base. The CDR3 sequence is 17 residues long. CDR1 is SEHNR and CDR2 is FQNEAQ in the germline V gene (reference sequence).

The gene calls are TRBV12-5 and TRBJ1-1; D is perhaps TRBD1 (6 bases). V dropped 5 bases and J dropped 0 bases, with 10 bases sitting between them. Germline CDR1 reads LGHNT; CDR2 reads FRNRAP. This CDR3 has 14 residues. CDR3 amino acids: CASGPGTLNTEAFF. The CDR3 DNA sequence: TGTGCTAGTGGTCCTGGGACACTGAACACTGAAGCTTTCTTT. Full variable domain (outside the CDR3, taken from reference TRBV12-5 and TRBJ1-1): DARVTQTPRHKVTEMGQEVTMRCQPILGHNTVFWYRQTMMQGLELLAYFRNRAPLDDSGMPKDRFSAEMPDATLATLKIQPSEPRDSAVYFCASGPGTLNTEAFFGQGTRLTVV.

V gene TRBV5-4 combines with J gene TRBJ1-1; D might be TRBD1 (5 bases). This CDR3 has 16 amino acids. Trimming took off 4 bases at V and 0 bases at J, with 16 bases between the two ends. Germline lookup yields CDR1 SGHNT and CDR2 YYREEE (reference sequence). CDR3 DNA sequence: TGTGCCAGCAGCCCGGGGGTAACCGTGGTGAACACTGAAGCTTTCTTT. Translation gives CASSPGVTVVNTEAFF.

The CDR3 region is CATPPTGSRNTGELFF. CDR3 sequence (DNA): TGTGCCACCCCTCCGACAGGGTCAAGGAACACCGGGGAGCTGTTTTTT. The chain couples TRBV6-6 to TRBJ2-2; 7 bases agree with TRBD1. Germline V gene data show CDR1 as MNHNY and CDR2 as SVGAGI (reference sequence). V lost 10 bases to trimming and J lost 1 base; unmatched junction nucleotides: 12. The length of the CDR3 is 16 residues.

V gene TRBV27 combines with J gene TRBJ2-3, with D unclear. Germline lookup yields CDR1 MNHEY and CDR2 SMNVEV (reference sequence). The CDR3 sequence is 15 residues long. Trimming stripped 0 bases from V and 1 base from J, with 8 bases between. CDR3 nucleotide sequence: TGTGCCAGCAGTTTATCGGGCAAGGGCACAGATACGCAGTATTTT. Translation: CASSLSGKGTDTQYF.

V is TRBV7-3 and J is TRBJ2-1; D may be TRBD2 (7 bases). The V end lost 3 bases, the J end lost 6 bases, and 9 bases lay between the germline ends. The CDR3 runs 13 residues. Germline CDR1 SGHTA, CDR2 FQGTGA. The CDR3: CASSFRGGNEQFF. The CDR3 DNA reads as TGTGCCAGCAGCTTTAGGGGGGGCAATGAGCAGTTCTTC.

With respect to this clone: One end of the junction does not line up with germline, which may come from a read error. The rearrangement uses TRBV6-2 or TRBV6-3 and TRBJ2-5, with TRBD2 matching over 14 bases. The CDR3 is 21 amino acids. Looked up from germline, CDR1 is MNHEY and CDR2 is SVGEGT. The CDR3 is CARSYSTGLAGVIRFGETQYF. The DNA of the CDR3 is TGTGCCAGGAGTTACTCCACGGGACTAGCGGGAGTAATAAGGTTTGGAGAGACCCAGTACTTC.

This chain links TRBV25-1 with TRBJ2-7; 10 nucleotides match TRBD1. Germline V gives CDR1 MGHDK, CDR2 SYGVNS. The CDR3 extends over 16 amino acids. With V trimmed by 1 base and J by 6 bases, 9 bases remained unmatched. CDR3 sequence (DNA): TGTGCCAGCAGTGAATGGGCCGGGACAGGGGTCCCCGAGCAGTACTTC. Translation gives CASSEWAGTGVPEQYF.

This clone has only one observation. The rearrangement links TRBV3-1 (or the pseudogene TRBV3-2) to TRBJ2-1; 12 nucleotides match TRBD2. CDR3 size: 17 residues. CDR1 and CDR2 (germline): LGHDT, YNNKEL (reference sequence). V trimming: 1 base; J trimming: 6 bases; junction bases outside the gene matches: 7. The CDR3 is CASSQARTSGKSNEQFF. CDR3 nucleotides: TGTGCCAGCAGCCAAGCCCGGACTAGCGGGAAAAGCAATGAGCAGTTCTTC.

The V gene is TRBV19, the J gene TRBJ2-3; tentative D call: TRBD2 (5 bases). The CDR3 covers 15 residues. Germline V gives CDR1 LNHDA, CDR2 SQIVND (reference sequence). The germline V and J ends were trimmed by 0 bases and 5 bases, with 12 bases remaining between them. The CDR3 sequence is CASSIEDLGGDTQYF. CDR3 bases: TGTGCCAGTAGTATAGAGGACCTTGGAGGAGATACGCAGTATTTT.

This sequence joins TRBV7-9 and TRBJ1-6; 7 bases agree with TRBD1. The J segment lost 5 bases and the V segment lost 5 bases, leaving 9 bases of the junction unmatched. Germline V gene data show CDR1 as SEHNR and CDR2 as FQNEAQ (reference sequence). The CDR3 loop spans 16 amino acids. The CDR3 reads CASSPPPGTDNSPLHF. In nucleotides, the CDR3 is TGTGCCAGCAGCCCCCCTCCCGGGACAGATAATTCACCCCTCCACTTT.

The V and J genes are TRBV28 and TRBJ1-6; 7 bases map to TRBD1. Germline V gene lookup returns CDR1 MDHEN and CDR2 SYDVKM. V was clipped by 5 bases and J by 0 bases; unmatched bases: 4. The CDR3 length is 16 residues. The CDR3 coding sequence is TGTGCCAGCAGTCCAGGGGGTAACTCCTATAATTCACCCCTCCACTTT. It yields the protein CASSPGGNSYNSPLHF. Based on the CDR3 plus reference TRBV28 and TRBJ1-6, the full variable domain is DVKVTQSSRYLVKRTGEKVFLECVQDMDHENMFWYRQDPGLGLRLIYFSYDVKMKEKGDIPEGYSVSREKKERFSLILESASTNQTSMYLCASSPGGNSYNSPLHFGNGTRLTVT.